The 15 T cell receptor beta chains below all came from one sample that was sequenced in a study of cytomegalovirus exposure and HLA in healthy donors. The PCR contained 60 Vbeta and 13 Jbeta primers. Some clones are missing from TCRdb's copy, which holds only in-frame ones; the method was immunoSEQ multiplex PCR. This sample's table has tens of thousands of clones. The sample taken for sequencing was PBMCs. These receptors all stem from a woman under 40 in good health and CMV-seronegative.

V gene TRBV5-1 combines with J gene TRBJ2-5, with 7 bases aligning to TRBD2. V was clipped by 0 bases and J by 2 bases; unmatched bases: 7. This CDR3 contains 16 residues. Germline CDR1 SGHRS, CDR2 YFSETQ. CDR3 bases: TGCGCCAGCAGCTTGGCGGGGGGATCGTTTCAAGAGACCCAGTACTTC. It codes for CASSLAGGSFQETQYF. The complete variable domain, with remaining parts taken from reference TRBV5-1 and TRBJ2-5, reads KAGVTQTPRYLIKTRGQQVTLSCSPISGHRSVSWYQQTPGQGLQFLFEYFSETQRNKGNFPGRFSGRQFSNSRSEMNVSTLELGDSALYLCASSLAGGSFQETQYFGPGTRLLVL.

This chain connects TRBV5-4 to TRBJ1-2, with 11 bases aligning to TRBD1. Losses at the gene ends were 4 bases for V and 8 bases for J; bases not matched to a gene: 13. The CDR3 consists of 16 residues. In germline, CDR1 is SGHNT, CDR2 YYREEE (reference sequence). The CDR3: CASSPNPGQGGLGYTF. CDR3 coding DNA: TGTGCCAGCAGCCCTAATCCGGGACAGGGGGGTTTGGGCTACACCTTC.

V gene TRBV12-2 combines with J gene TRBJ1-2; TRBD1, as called in the table, went unchecked against the DNA. TRBV12-2 is listed as a pseudogene. The CDR3 contains 14 residues. The CDR3 coding sequence is TGTGCAAGTCGCTTAGTTAGAGGGGGCGGGGTCGGCACCTTC. Protein: CASRLVRGGGVGTF.

The chain has TRBV30 and TRBJ1-1; perhaps TRBD1 as D (6 bases). The germline V and J ends were trimmed by 3 bases and 1 base, with 12 bases remaining between them. CDR1 is GTSNPN, CDR2 SVGIG, per germline (reference sequence). The CDR3 is 14 residues long. CDR3 region: CAWRRQAPNTEAFF. The CDR3 coding sequence is TGTGCCTGGAGAAGACAGGCGCCGAACACTGAAGCTTTCTTT.

The chain uses TRBV2 and TRBJ2-7; TRBD2 is a possible D gene (5 bases). With 6 bases removed from V and 6 bases from J, the gap between germline ends came to 18 bases. From germline, CDR1 is SNHLY and CDR2 FYNNEI. This CDR3 comprises 14 residues. The CDR3 sequence: CASSDRGRISEQYF. As DNA, the CDR3 is TGTGCCAGCAGCGATCGAGGGAGAATCTCCGAGCAGTACTTC.

Concerning this clone itself: The junction departs from germline at one end; a sequencing error may be responsible. This CDR3 is also generated by other DNA sequences in the sample. V and J are TRBV20-1 and TRBJ2-7; the D is unclear. The CDR3 extends over 11 amino acids. Germline V lookup: CDR1 DFQATT, CDR2 SNEGSKA (reference sequence). CDR3 protein: CSARGWREQYF. The CDR3 nucleotides read TGCAGTGCCAGAGGTTGGCGGGAGCAGTACTTC.

The chain employs TRBV5-1 and TRBJ2-2; 8 bases line up with TRBD1. Germline loops: CDR1 SGHRS, CDR2 YFSETQ. The CDR3 is made up of 15 amino acids. J gave up 3 bases and V 0 bases, and 1 base lay outside the gene matches. CDR3 nucleotides: TGCGCCAGCAGCTTGGCAGGGGGCGACACCGGGGAGCTGTTTTTT. Residues: CASSLAGGDTGELFF.

The chain joins TRBV15 to TRBJ1-3; TRBD1 matches at 7 bases. The germline V gene has CDR1 LNHNV and CDR2 YYDKDF (reference sequence). The J segment lost 0 bases and the V segment lost 3 bases, leaving 8 bases of the junction unmatched. This CDR3 comprises 17 residues. DNA for the CDR3: TGTGCCACCAGCAGTTACGGGCAGGGGGACTCTGGAAACACCATATATTTT. It specifies CATSSYGQGDSGNTIYF.

This sequence joins TRBV25-1 and TRBJ1-2; TRBD1 aligns across 10 bases. CDR3 length: 16 amino acids. Germline values: CDR1 MGHDK, CDR2 SYGVNS. The J segment lost 5 bases and the V segment lost 5 bases, leaving 11 bases of the junction unmatched. Here the CDR3 reads CASSSPGTGVGYGYTF. DNA for the CDR3: TGTGCCAGCAGTTCCCCCGGGACAGGGGTTGGGTATGGCTACACCTTC.

V usage is TRBV9 and J usage is TRBJ1-2, with D tentatively TRBD1 (6 bases). The CDR3 has 14 residues. Trimming took off 3 bases at V and 4 bases at J, with 13 bases between the two ends. Germline V lookup: CDR1 SGDLS, CDR2 YYNGEE. The CDR3 sequence: CASSAGTTGYGYTF. Here the CDR3 DNA reads TGTGCCAGCAGCGCTGGGACGACAGGCTATGGCTACACCTTC.

The chain links TRBV4-1 to TRBJ2-1; perhaps TRBD2 as D (6 bases). This CDR3 is 13 amino acids long. The V and J ends lost 6 bases and 5 bases respectively, with 11 bases between them. Germline-derived CDR1 and CDR2 are MGHRA and YSYEKL. CDR3 in amino acids: CASRGLANNEQFF. DNA of the CDR3: TGCGCCAGCAGAGGGCTAGCGAACAATGAGCAGTTCTTC.

The chain employs TRBV5-1 and TRBJ2-1; 12 positions agree with TRBD2. CDR1 and CDR2 from the germline V gene are SGHRS and YFSETQ. Unmatched junction bases numbered 5, after V lost 2 bases and J lost 5 bases. The CDR3 sequence is 16 residues long. The CDR3 DNA sequence: TGCGCCAGCAGCTTTGGACTAGCGGGACCTAACAATGAGCAGTTCTTC. It codes for CASSFGLAGPNNEQFF.

A note on this clone: At one end, the junction sequence differs from germline, possibly due to a read error. V gene TRBV30 combines with J gene TRBJ1-1; D not resolved. The CDR3 extends over 13 amino acids. Per germline, CDR1 GTSNPN and CDR2 SVGIG (reference sequence). The CDR3 reads CAWRSQSNTEDFF. CDR3 coding DNA: TGTGCCTGGAGATCACAGTCGAACACTGAAGATTTCTTT.

The rearrangement joins TRBV27 to TRBJ1-1, with 8 bases fitting TRBD1. Looked up from germline, CDR1 is MNHEY and CDR2 is SMNVEV (reference sequence). The CDR3 sequence is 15 residues long. J lost 1 base, V lost 5 bases, and 6 bases had no gene match. The CDR3 bases are TGTGCCAGCAGTCCACGGACAGGGTCGAACACTGAAGCTTTCTTT. It translates to CASSPRTGSNTEAFF.

V usage is TRBV28 and J usage is TRBJ2-1; the match to TRBD2 covers 10 bases. Per the germline V gene, CDR1 is MDHEN and CDR2 is SYDVKM. There are 13 residues in the CDR3. Trimming removed 5 bases from V and 10 bases from J; junction bases left unmatched: 5. CDR3 amino acids: CASSPILAGEQFF. DNA for the CDR3: TGTGCCAGCAGTCCCATACTAGCGGGGGAGCAGTTCTTC. Drawing the rest from reference TRBV28 and TRBJ2-1, the complete variable domain is DVKVTQSSRYLVKRTGEKVFLECVQDMDHENMFWYRQDPGLGLRLIYFSYDVKMKEKGDIPEGYSVSREKKERFSLILESASTNQTSMYLCASSPILAGEQFFGPGTRLTVL.